This TCR beta chain was found in a study of T cells in Graves' hyperthyroidism and ophthalmopathy. TCR beta CDR3 regions were amplified from RNA. A set of HTBI primers served as the primers for a first-round RT-PCR of the TCR CDR3. TCRdb analysed the multiplex PCR reads with MiXCR anew, one entry per CDR3 protein. Of around 370,000 distinct CDR3 sequences listed, 18% are singletons. There are 12 residues in the CDR3. Per the germline V gene, CDR1 is MNHNS and CDR2 is SASEGT. V lost 7 bases and J lost 2, with 7 bases in between. This TCR derives from a man aged 18 to 30 with Graves' ophthalmopathy. This sequence joins TRBV6-1 and TRBJ2-3; tentatively, D is TRBD1 (5 bases). Source material: blood. The DNA of the CDR3 is TGTGCCAGCACAGGGTTCACAGATACGCAGTATTTT. Protein product: CASTGFTDTQYF.